This TCR beta chain was captured in a study of blood T cell repertoires in COVID-19. Study context: The origin of the acute and convalescent COVID-19 samples was the United States, Italy and Spain. Sample material is recorded as cDNA or gDNA derived from T cells, B-cell-depleted T cells, or PBMCs.

Per the authors' pipeline: Estimated nucleated cell counts came from reference gene primer amplification. Profiled with immunoSEQ multiplex PCR; TCRdb holds only in-frame clones, not every one. V and J calls and clone size are given by that table; D and trimming were obtained from the DNA. The sample shows roughly 80,000 clones, about 86% of them seen only once. The specimen sequenced was peripheral blood. The TCR was taken from a woman aged 55-69 years with acute or convalescent COVID-19.

CDR3 DNA: TGTGCCAGCAGCGTCGCAGGGAAAAGAACTAATGAAAAACTGTTTTTT. Translating gives CASSVAGKRTNEKLFF. The V gene is TRBV9, the J gene TRBJ1-4; possible D gene TRBD1, 5 bases. The germline V and J ends were trimmed by 2 bases and 1 base, with 12 bases remaining between them. Germline loops: CDR1 SGDLS, CDR2 YYNGEE. The CDR3 consists of 16 residues.